This TCR beta chain is drawn from a study of TIL therapy for anti-PD-1-resistant metastatic lung cancer. Study details: Tumors were harvested before any PD-1/PD-L1 blockade. Most patients had lung adenocarcinoma.

Sequencing used immunoSEQ v3. Survey-level samples got 1.5 million to 2.5 million read pairs; deep-level samples got about 4.5-6.5 million. Profiled with immunoSEQ multiplex PCR; TCRdb holds only in-frame clones, not every one. The sample carries 55,000 or so clones, approximately 78% recorded once. With respect to this clone: Its antigen is not identified.

Study findings and constraints: The baseline peripheral repertoire was partially replaced by infused TIL clonotypes that later decayed.

Time point here: pre-treatment sample, taken before nivolumab and TIL therapy. This clonotype was sampled from a person between 25 and 80 years old with non-small cell lung cancer. This specimen consisted of blood, obtained at baseline.

DNA of the CDR3: TGTGCCTGGAACAGTCGCTCCTATAATTCACCCCTCCACTTT. Protein sequence: CAWNSRSYNSPLHF. The J gene is TRBJ1-6, the V gene TRBV30; D not resolved. The germline CDR1 and CDR2 sequences are GTSNPN and SVGIG (reference sequence). Trimming left V 4 bases short and J 0 bases short, with 7 bases between. CDR3 length: 14 amino acids.